The present T cell receptor beta chain was sequenced within a study of early T cells in non-severe SARS-CoV-2 infection. Germline CDR1 and CDR2: LGHNA and YSLEER. The V and J ends lost 0 bases and 2 bases respectively, with 15 bases between them. The CDR3 has 17 amino acids. This clonotype came up many times. Researchers tagged individual cDNA molecules with unique molecular identifiers. TCRdb analysed the 5' RACE reads with MiXCR anew, one entry per CDR3 protein. The sample includes about 33,000 distinct CDR3 sequences, approximately 4.6% of them seen just once. V usage is TRBV4-3 and J usage is TRBJ2-3, with TRBD2 as a possible D gene (7 bases). Sequenced sample: whole blood. The receptor's source is an adult who was a healthcare worker with PCR-confirmed SARS-CoV-2 infection or an uninfected control (not recorded which). The CDR3: CASSQDYGGAYTDTQYF. CDR3 DNA: TGCGCCAGCAGCCAAGATTATGGGGGGGCGTACACAGATACGCAGTATTTT.